These T cell receptor beta chains were read from a single sample in a study of cytomegalovirus exposure and HLA in healthy donors. Profiled with immunoSEQ multiplex PCR; TCRdb holds only in-frame clones, not every one. The repertoire has roughly 140,000 clones, approximately 78% of them found once; the top ten carry less than 3%. The sequencing input was PBMCs. These receptors were collected from a female donor in good health and CMV-seronegative. Both conserved end residues are part of each CDR3. The D gene is left open where the match is weak. Clone sizes are given selectively: once, few, many, or a class where the clone is expanded.

cdr3_aa: CASSFGPMSSYNEQFF; cdr3_nt: TGTGCCAGCAGCTTTGGGCCCATGAGCTCCTACAATGAGCAGTTCTTC; j_call: TRBJ2-1; v_call: TRBV7-2; clone_size: few; d_call: -
cdr3_aa: CASSYSGDRDTEAFF; cdr3_nt: TGTGCCAGCAGTTACTCGGGGGACAGAGACACTGAAGCTTTCTTT; j_call: TRBJ1-1; v_call: TRBV6-5; clone_size: few; d_call: TRBD1
cdr3_aa: CASSLRRNSGANVLTF; cdr3_nt: TGTGCCAGCAGCTTGCGCCGTAACTCTGGGGCCAACGTCCTGACTTTC; j_call: TRBJ2-6; v_call: TRBV7-9; clone_size: -; d_call: -
cdr3_aa: CASSRQLSYEQYF; cdr3_nt: TGTGCCAGCAGTCGACAACTCTCCTACGAGCAGTACTTC; j_call: TRBJ2-7; v_call: TRBV6-1; clone_size: -; d_call: -
cdr3_aa: CSSRTGTYEQYF; cdr3_nt: TGTTCCAGCAGGACAGGGACCTACGAGCAGTACTTC; j_call: TRBJ2-7; v_call: TRBV7-9; clone_size: -; d_call: TRBD1
cdr3_aa: CASSSASGRDTQYF; cdr3_nt: TGTGCCAGCAGTTCCGCTAGCGGGAGAGATACGCAGTATTTT; j_call: TRBJ2-3; v_call: TRBV28; clone_size: -; d_call: TRBD2
cdr3_aa: CAWSVKKQGAQQPQHF; cdr3_nt: TGTGCCTGGAGCGTAAAAAAACAGGGGGCACAACAGCCCCAGCATTTT; j_call: TRBJ1-5; v_call: TRBV30; clone_size: -; d_call: TRBD1
cdr3_aa: CSVDRAGMGEQYF; cdr3_nt: TGCAGCGTTGACCGAGCGGGAATGGGCGAGCAGTACTTC; j_call: TRBJ2-7; v_call: TRBV29-1; clone_size: -; d_call: TRBD2
cdr3_aa: CASTGTGGIWANEKLFF; cdr3_nt: TGTGCCAGCACCGGGACAGGGGGCATTTGGGCTAATGAAAAACTGTTTTTT; j_call: TRBJ1-4; v_call: TRBV2; clone_size: -; d_call: TRBD1
cdr3_aa: CASSADRVLGYGYTF; cdr3_nt: TGCGCCAGCAGCGCCGACAGGGTTTTGGGCTATGGCTACACCTTC; j_call: TRBJ1-2; v_call: TRBV5-1; clone_size: -; d_call: TRBD1
cdr3_aa: CASSLGTGLDHNEQFF; cdr3_nt: TGTGCCAGCAGCTTAGGGACAGGTTTGGATCACAATGAGCAGTTCTTC; j_call: TRBJ2-1; v_call: TRBV7-8; clone_size: -; d_call: TRBD1
cdr3_aa: CAIRAADTDTQYF; cdr3_nt: TGTGCCATCAGAGCGGCCGACACAGATACGCAGTATTTT; j_call: TRBJ2-3; v_call: TRBV10-3; clone_size: few; d_call: -
cdr3_aa: CSVVTTTDTQYF; cdr3_nt: TGCAGCGTTGTAACCACAACAGATACGCAGTATTTT; j_call: TRBJ2-3; v_call: TRBV29-1; clone_size: -; d_call: -
cdr3_aa: CASSSPDDRGQQYF; cdr3_nt: TGTGCCAGCAGCTCCCCCGACGACAGGGGGCAGCAGTACTTC; j_call: TRBJ2-7; v_call: TRBV7-8; clone_size: -; d_call: TRBD1
cdr3_aa: CASSPPWSYEQYF; cdr3_nt: TGTGCCAGCAGCCCCCCATGGTCCTACGAGCAGTACTTC; j_call: TRBJ2-7; v_call: TRBV4-2; clone_size: few; d_call: -
cdr3_aa: CASRSAGTFQETQYF; cdr3_nt: TGTGCCAGCCGGTCGGCAGGGACATTCCAAGAGACCCAGTACTTC; j_call: TRBJ2-5; v_call: TRBV6-1; clone_size: once; d_call: -